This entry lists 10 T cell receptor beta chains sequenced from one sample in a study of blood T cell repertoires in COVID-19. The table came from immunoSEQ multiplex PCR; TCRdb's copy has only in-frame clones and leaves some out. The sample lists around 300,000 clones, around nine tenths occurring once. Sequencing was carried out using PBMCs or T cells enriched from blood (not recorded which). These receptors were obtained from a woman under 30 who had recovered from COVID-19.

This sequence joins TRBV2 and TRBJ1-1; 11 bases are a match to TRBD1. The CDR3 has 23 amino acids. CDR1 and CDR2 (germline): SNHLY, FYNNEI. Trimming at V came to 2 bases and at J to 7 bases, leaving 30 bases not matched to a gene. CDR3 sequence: CASSELFQGQGAAVSVREHEAFF. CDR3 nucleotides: TGTGCCAGCAGTGAACTGTTTCAAGGACAGGGGGCCGCCGTGAGTGTCCGAGAACATGAAGCTTTCTTT.

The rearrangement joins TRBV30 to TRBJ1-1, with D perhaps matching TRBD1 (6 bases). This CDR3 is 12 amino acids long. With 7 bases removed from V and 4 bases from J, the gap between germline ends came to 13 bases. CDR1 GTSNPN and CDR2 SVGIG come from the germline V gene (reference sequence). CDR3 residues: CASNRVGTEAFF. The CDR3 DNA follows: TGTGCCTCGAACAGGGTAGGCACTGAAGCTTTCTTT.

CDR3 protein: CASSSPRSTDTQYF. The CDR3 nucleotides are TGTGCCAGCAGCTCGCCCCGGAGCACAGATACGCAGTATTTT. The gene calls are TRBV7-8 and TRBJ2-3; D not resolved. CDR1 and CDR2 (germline): SGHVS, FQNEAQ. Trimming cost V 4 bases and J 0 bases, with 8 bases left between them. This CDR3 is 14 amino acids long.

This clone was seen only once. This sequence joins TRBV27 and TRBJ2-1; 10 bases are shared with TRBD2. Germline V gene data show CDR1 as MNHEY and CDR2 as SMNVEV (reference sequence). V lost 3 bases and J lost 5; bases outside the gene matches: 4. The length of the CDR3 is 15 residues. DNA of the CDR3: TGTGCCAGCAGTTTCAGCGGGAGGGCCGACAATGAGCAGTTCTTC. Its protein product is CASSFSGRADNEQFF.

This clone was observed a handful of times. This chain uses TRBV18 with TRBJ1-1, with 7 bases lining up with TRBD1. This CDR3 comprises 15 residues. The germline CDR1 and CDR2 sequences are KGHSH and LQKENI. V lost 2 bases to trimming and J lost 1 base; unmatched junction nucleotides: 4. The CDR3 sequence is CASSPAGTANTEAFF. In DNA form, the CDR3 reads TGTGCCAGCTCACCAGCTGGGACAGCGAACACTGAAGCTTTCTTT.

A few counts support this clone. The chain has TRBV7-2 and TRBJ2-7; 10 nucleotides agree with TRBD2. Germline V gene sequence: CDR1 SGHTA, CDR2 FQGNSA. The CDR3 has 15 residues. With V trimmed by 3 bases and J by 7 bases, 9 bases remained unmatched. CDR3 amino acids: CASSFSLAGEGEQYF. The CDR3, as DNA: TGTGCCAGCAGCTTTAGCCTAGCGGGAGAAGGTGAGCAGTACTTC.

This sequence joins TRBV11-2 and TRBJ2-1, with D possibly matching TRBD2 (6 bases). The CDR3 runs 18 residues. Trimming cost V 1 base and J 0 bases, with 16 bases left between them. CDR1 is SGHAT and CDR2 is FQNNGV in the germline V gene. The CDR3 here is CASSLGFIAASSYNEQFF. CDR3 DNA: TGTGCCAGCAGCTTAGGTTTTATAGCGGCCAGCTCCTACAATGAGCAGTTCTTC.

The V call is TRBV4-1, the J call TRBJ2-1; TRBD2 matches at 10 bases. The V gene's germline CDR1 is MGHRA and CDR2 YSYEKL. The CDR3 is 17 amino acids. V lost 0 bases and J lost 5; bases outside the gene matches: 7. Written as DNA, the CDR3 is TGCGCCAGCAGCCAAGATGGGCCTAGCGGGAGCCACAATGAGCAGTTCTTC. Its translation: CASSQDGPSGSHNEQFF.

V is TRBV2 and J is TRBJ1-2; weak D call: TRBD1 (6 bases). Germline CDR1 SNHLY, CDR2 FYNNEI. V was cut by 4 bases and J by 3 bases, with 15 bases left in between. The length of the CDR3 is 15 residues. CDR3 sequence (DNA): TGTGCCAGCAGTGGTATTACAGGGCTGTACTATGGCTACACCTTC. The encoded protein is CASSGITGLYYGYTF.

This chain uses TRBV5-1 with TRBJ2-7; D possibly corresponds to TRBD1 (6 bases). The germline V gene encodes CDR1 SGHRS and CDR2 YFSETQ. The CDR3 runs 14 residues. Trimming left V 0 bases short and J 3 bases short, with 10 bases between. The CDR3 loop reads CASSLDGRGYEQYF. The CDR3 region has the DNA TGCGCCAGCAGCTTGGATGGCAGGGGCTACGAGCAGTACTTC. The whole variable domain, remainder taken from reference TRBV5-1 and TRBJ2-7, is KAGVTQTPRYLIKTRGQQVTLSCSPISGHRSVSWYQQTPGQGLQFLFEYFSETQRNKGNFPGRFSGRQFSNSRSEMNVSTLELGDSALYLCASSLDGRGYEQYFGPGTRLTVT.